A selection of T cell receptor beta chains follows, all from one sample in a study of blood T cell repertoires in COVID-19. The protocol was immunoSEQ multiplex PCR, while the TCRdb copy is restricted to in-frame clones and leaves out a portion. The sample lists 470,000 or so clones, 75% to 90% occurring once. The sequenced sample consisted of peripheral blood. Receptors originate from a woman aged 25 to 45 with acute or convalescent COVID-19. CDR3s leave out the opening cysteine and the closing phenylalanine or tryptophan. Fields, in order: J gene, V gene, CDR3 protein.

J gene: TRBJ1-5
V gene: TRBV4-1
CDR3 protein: ASSPPGGFQPQH

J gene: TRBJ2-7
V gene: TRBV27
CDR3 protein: ASRQSGQVYEQY

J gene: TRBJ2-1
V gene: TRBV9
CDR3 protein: ASTPLAGERNEQF

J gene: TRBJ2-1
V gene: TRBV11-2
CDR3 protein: ASSFQTGVDEQF

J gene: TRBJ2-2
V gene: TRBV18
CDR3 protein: ASSPGTELTGELF

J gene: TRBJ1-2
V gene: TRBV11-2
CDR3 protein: ASSLARMEGYT

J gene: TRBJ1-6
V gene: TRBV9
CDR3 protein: ASSGTGGSSSPLH

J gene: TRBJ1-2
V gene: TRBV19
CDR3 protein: ASTETGNYGYT

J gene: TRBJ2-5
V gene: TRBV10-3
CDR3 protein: AIRGLAGGRETQY

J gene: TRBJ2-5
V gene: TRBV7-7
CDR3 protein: ASSLGPGVQETQY

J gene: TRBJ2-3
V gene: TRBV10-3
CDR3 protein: AISTSGSTDTQY

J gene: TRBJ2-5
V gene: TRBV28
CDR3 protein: ASSPLRTGGGETQY

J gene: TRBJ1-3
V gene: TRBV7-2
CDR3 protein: ASSRGTGELGNTIY

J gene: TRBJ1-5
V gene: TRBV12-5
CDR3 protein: ASGLDQPQH

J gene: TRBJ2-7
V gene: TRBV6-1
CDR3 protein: ASSEGTTYEQY

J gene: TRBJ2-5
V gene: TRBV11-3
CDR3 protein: ASSLGQGARGETQY

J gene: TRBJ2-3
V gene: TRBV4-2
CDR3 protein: ASSQDQSGGDTQY

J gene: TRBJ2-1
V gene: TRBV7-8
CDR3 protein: ASSFYPNRGKNEQF

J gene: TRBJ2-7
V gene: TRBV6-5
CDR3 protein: ASRAGTSGPYEQY

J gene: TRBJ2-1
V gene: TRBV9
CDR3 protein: ASSVSGDNEQF

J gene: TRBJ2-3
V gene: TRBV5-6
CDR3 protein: ASSLSLAHSDTQY

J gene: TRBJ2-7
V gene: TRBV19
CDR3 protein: ASSIRGQGEEQY

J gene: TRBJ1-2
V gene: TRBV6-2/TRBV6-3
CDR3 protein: ASSGQNYGYT

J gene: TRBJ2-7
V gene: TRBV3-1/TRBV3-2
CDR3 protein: ASSLRQGSLYEQY

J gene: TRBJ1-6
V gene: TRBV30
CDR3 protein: AWSVLGFYNSPLH

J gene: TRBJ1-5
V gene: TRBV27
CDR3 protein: ASTTGVGSNQPQH

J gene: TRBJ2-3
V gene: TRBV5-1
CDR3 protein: ASSARDRIKVDTQY

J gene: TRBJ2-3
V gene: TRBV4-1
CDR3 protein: ASSQDGGLGVDTQY

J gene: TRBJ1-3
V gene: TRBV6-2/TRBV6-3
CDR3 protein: ASNPRGELHTIY

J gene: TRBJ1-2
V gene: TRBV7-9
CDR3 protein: ATATDNYGYT

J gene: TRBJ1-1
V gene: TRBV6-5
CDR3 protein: ASSSRAGRNTEAF

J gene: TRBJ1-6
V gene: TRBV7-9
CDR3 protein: ASSPSLTGSPLH

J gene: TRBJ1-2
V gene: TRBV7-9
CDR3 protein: ASSQDRGSGYT

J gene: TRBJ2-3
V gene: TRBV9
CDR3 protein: ASSQGTSGGATTDTQY

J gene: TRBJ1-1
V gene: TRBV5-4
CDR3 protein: ASSFGRGLGTEAF

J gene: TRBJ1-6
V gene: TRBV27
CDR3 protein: ASTRRDRGQSPLH

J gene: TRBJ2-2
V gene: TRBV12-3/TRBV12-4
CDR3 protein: ASSGTELF

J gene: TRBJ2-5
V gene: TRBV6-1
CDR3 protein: ASSETTGVVPGQTQY

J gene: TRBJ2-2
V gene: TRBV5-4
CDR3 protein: AWERGAGANTGELF

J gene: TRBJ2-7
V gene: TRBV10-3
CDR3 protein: AIRGGSSYEQY

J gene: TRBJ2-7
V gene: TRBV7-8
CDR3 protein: ASYGGQGMSSYEQY

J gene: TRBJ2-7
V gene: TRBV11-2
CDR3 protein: ASSLDSSGGYEQY

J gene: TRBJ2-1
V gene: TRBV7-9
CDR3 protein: ASSNRDRGNEQF

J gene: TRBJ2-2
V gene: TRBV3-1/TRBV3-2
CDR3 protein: ASSHIGELF

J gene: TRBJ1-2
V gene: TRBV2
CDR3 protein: ASSLEGIGYT

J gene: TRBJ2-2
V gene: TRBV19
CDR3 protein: ASSAGSVNTGELF

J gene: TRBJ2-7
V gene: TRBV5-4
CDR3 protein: ASSLRGYEQY

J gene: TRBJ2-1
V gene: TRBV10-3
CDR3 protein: AISGGGNPYNEQF

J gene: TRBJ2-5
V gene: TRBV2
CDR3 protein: ASSPMGQGMTQY

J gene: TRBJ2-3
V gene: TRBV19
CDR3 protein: ASSIFVTSNTDTQY

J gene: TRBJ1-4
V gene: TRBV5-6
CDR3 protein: ASSFLGQGDEKLF

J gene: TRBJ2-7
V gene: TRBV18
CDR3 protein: ASSPGDNAYEQY

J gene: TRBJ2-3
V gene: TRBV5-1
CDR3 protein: ASGDRGTDTQY

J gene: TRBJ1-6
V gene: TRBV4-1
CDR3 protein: ASSQTDIGGSPLH

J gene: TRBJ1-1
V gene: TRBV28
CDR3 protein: ASSYLGGGGTEAF